This section outlines one TCR beta chain sequence together with its context. Antigen unknown. The sample originates from a study of T cell clusters in autoimmune cytopenias. Findings and caveats of the study: The cluster-lack signature was not seen for secondary cytopenia versus chronic lymphocytic leukemia.

The CDR3 has 12 residues. The germline gives CDR1 MNHEY, CDR2 SVGEGT. One tube held mixed TRB-A and TRB-B primer pools for touch-down PCR. TCRdb re-called the multiplex PCR reads and catalogs CDR3 proteins one per entry, DNA excluded. The sample's table shows approximately 16,000 distinct CDR3 sequences. Each sample's input was approximately 270 ng genomic DNA, approximately 37,500 genome equivalents. The same sample was also studied in work on T cell repertoires in aging, cancer and after chemotherapy. That paper states: Six age groups, ranging from 30 or younger to 70 or older, included the donors. Healthy donor repertoires were recorded over several months to years and showed clear clonal overlap. In healthy donors, age-related TCR diversity loss mainly reflected lost richness.

Sequencing input: peripheral blood. The chain uses TRBV6-2 or TRBV6-3 and TRBJ2-7; TCRdb outputs TRBD2, but without DNA this stays unchecked. The sequence derives from a human donor in good health. CDR3 sequence reads: CASTGGYYEQYF.